The rows below give T cell receptor beta chains drawn from one sample of a study of CD8 T cells in Susac syndrome. TCRdb reprocessed the immunoSEQ multiplex PCR reads via MiXCR and lists one record per CDR3 protein. The repertoire includes some 260,000 distinct CDR3 sequences, 70% to 90% of them detected once, and 0.095% to 0.14% sits in the top ten. Material for sequencing was CD8+ T cells from PBMCs. Receptor source: a human donor with multiple sclerosis. Each CDR3 is given with its conserved first and last residue. The D gene is left open where the match is weak. Clone size is given for some rows only: seen once, a few or many times, or a class if the clone is expanded.

TRBV13	15	-	TRBJ2-3	-	CASSSPLAGTDTQYF	TGTGCCAGCAGCTCCCCGCTTGCTGGCACAGATACGCAGTATTTT
TRBV14	13	-	TRBJ2-1	TRBD1	CASSHRQGRGSRF	TGTGCCAGCAGCCACAGACAGGGCAGGGGATCCCGTTTC
TRBV20-1	17	-	TRBJ2-7	TRBD2	CSARQLAGPRGSYEQYF	TGCAGTGCTAGACAACTAGCGGGCCCGAGGGGCTCCTACGAGCAGTACTTC
TRBV9	11	-	TRBJ2-2	-	CASSYLGELFF	TGTGCCAGCAGCTATTTGGGGGAGCTGTTTTTT
TRBV6-5	19	-	TRBJ2-7	TRBD2	CASSYSASGTEFLSYEQYF	TGTGCCAGCAGTTACTCCGCTAGCGGGACGGAATTCCTCTCCTACGAGCAGTACTTC
TRBV7-3	12	-	TRBJ1-1	-	CTSSLGRTEAFF	TGTACCAGCAGCTTAGGCCGTACTGAAGCTTTCTTT
TRBV9	14	-	TRBJ2-7	TRBD1	CASSPKGTGGEQYF	TGTGCCAGCAGCCCTAAGGGGACAGGGGGAGAGCAGTACTTC
TRBV20-1	14	-	TRBJ2-3	TRBD2	CSAPGLANTDTQYF	TGCAGTGCCCCGGGACTAGCGAACACAGATACGCAGTATTTT
TRBV7-9	15	-	TRBJ2-1	-	CASSYSRDRYNEQFF	TGTGCCAGCAGCTACTCCCGGGACCGATACAATGAGCAGTTCTTC
TRBV15	18	-	TRBJ2-1	-	CATSRAPVGAEIDNEQFF	TGTGCCACCAGCAGAGCTCCTGTGGGAGCGGAGATTGACAATGAGCAGTTCTTC
TRBV14	13	-	TRBJ2-1	-	CASSFGQINEQFF	TGTGCCAGCAGCTTCGGCCAGATCAATGAGCAGTTCTTC
TRBV28	15	-	TRBJ2-1	-	CASSFGYFSYNEQFF	TGTGCCAGCAGTTTTGGGTATTTCTCCTACAATGAGCAGTTCTTC
TRBV19	15	-	TRBJ1-1	TRBD1	CASKVSDRGSSEAFF	TGTGCCAGTAAGGTCTCGGACAGGGGTTCGTCTGAAGCTTTCTTT
TRBV20-1	15	-	TRBJ2-1	-	CSARSRLWGYNEQFF	TGCAGTGCTAGATCGCGCCTTTGGGGGTACAATGAGCAGTTCTTC
TRBV9	12	once	TRBJ2-7	TRBD2	CASSPPGGEQYF	TGTGCCAGCAGCCCCCCGGGGGGCGAGCAGTACTTC
TRBV5-1	13	few	TRBJ2-2	-	CASSAENTGELFF	TGCGCCAGCAGCGCGGAGAACACCGGGGAGCTGTTTTTT
TRBV6-5	15	-	TRBJ1-2	-	CASSYAGAGAYGYTF	TGTGCCAGCAGTTACGCTGGAGCGGGGGCGTATGGCTACACCTTC
TRBV27	15	-	TRBJ2-7	TRBD1	CASRPTGRSSYEQYF	TGTGCCAGCAGACCGACAGGGAGAAGCTCCTACGAGCAGTACTTC
TRBV27	13	-	TRBJ2-7	TRBD1	CASSETGNDEQYF	TGTGCCAGCAGTGAGACAGGGAACGACGAGCAGTACTTC
TRBV21-1	12	-	TRBJ2-7	-	CAHPGPRDEQYF	TGTGCCCATCCGGGGCCGAGGGACGAGCAGTACTTC
TRBV11-2	14	-	TRBJ2-5	TRBD1	CASSLTGAPGTQYF	TGTGCCAGCAGCTTGACAGGGGCCCCGGGGACCCAGTACTTC
TRBV19	15	-	TRBJ2-1	TRBD2	CASSWSSGRGNEQFF	TGTGCCAGTAGTTGGTCTAGCGGGAGAGGTAATGAGCAGTTCTTC
TRBV30	13	once	TRBJ2-7	TRBD1	CALMDRTTYEQYF	TGTGCCCTCATGGACAGGACCACCTACGAGCAGTACTTC
TRBV6-1	11	-	TRBJ1-3	-	CASMAGNTIYF	TGTGCCAGCATGGCTGGAAACACCATATATTTT
TRBV27	14	-	TRBJ2-1	-	CASSLATRVAEQFF	TGTGCCAGCAGTTTAGCGACTAGGGTAGCTGAGCAGTTCTTC
TRBV7-9	14	-	TRBJ1-5	-	CASSFSGSNQPQHF	TGTGCCAGCAGCTTTAGCGGTAGCAATCAGCCCCAGCATTTT
TRBV19	12	-	TRBJ2-2	-	CASSIVAGELFF	TGTGCCAGTAGTATAGTCGCCGGGGAGCTGTTTTTT
TRBV5-6	14	-	TRBJ1-1	-	CASSTDISGTEAFF	TGTGCCAGCAGCACGGACATTTCCGGCACTGAAGCTTTCTTT
TRBV27	15	-	TRBJ1-1	-	CASSFGGKGYTEAFF	TGTGCCAGCAGTTTCGGGGGAAAGGGGTACACTGAAGCTTTCTTT
TRBV29-1	14	once	TRBJ2-1	-	CSVDAGSSYNEQFF	TGCAGCGTTGATGCTGGGAGCTCCTACAATGAGCAGTTCTTC
TRBV11-2	15	-	TRBJ2-1	-	CASSWGGAALRGQFF	TGTGCCAGCAGCTGGGGTGGGGCAGCCCTCAGGGGGCAGTTCTTC
TRBV9	16	-	TRBJ1-2	TRBD1	CASSYRPGQGAPGYTF	TGTGCCAGCAGCTACCGTCCGGGACAGGGAGCTCCCGGCTACACCTTC
TRBV27	14	-	TRBJ2-6	-	CASCYVSGANVLTF	TGTGCCAGCTGTTATGTCTCTGGGGCCAACGTCCTGACTTTC
TRBV5-1	15	-	TRBJ2-5	TRBD2	CASSLYGGSGETQYF	TGCGCCAGCAGCTTGTACGGCGGGAGCGGAGAGACCCAGTACTTC
TRBV15	18	-	TRBJ1-2	-	CATSTPRRGTALNYGYTF	TGTGCCACCAGCACACCCCGACGGGGGACCGCTCTTAACTATGGCTACACCTTC
TRBV12-3/TRBV12-4	14	-	TRBJ2-5	TRBD2	CASSSMRTRETQYF	TGTGCCAGCAGTTCAATGCGGACTAGGGAGACCCAGTACTTC
TRBV6-1	16	-	TRBJ2-7	-	CASSEALSRGTYEQYF	TGTGCCAGCAGTGAAGCTCTTTCTAGAGGTACCTACGAGCAGTACTTC
TRBV7-9	16	-	TRBJ1-4	TRBD1	CASSPRQGVTFEKLFF	TGTGCCAGCAGCCCGCGACAGGGGGTTACCTTTGAAAAACTGTTTTTT
TRBV4-1	13	-	TRBJ2-1	-	CASSQSFYDEQFF	TGCGCCAGCAGCCAATCCTTTTACGATGAGCAGTTCTTC
TRBV27	17	-	TRBJ2-7	-	CASSSGLRGRLPHEQYF	TGTGCCAGCAGCTCAGGTCTTAGGGGGAGACTTCCCCACGAGCAGTACTTC
TRBV4-1	13	-	TRBJ1-2	TRBD1	CASSRQGAPGYTF	TGCGCCAGCAGCCGACAGGGGGCGCCCGGCTACACCTTC
TRBV20-1	15	-	TRBJ1-1	-	CSASAGILKNTKAFF	TGCAGTGCTAGTGCAGGCATCTTAAAGAACACTAAAGCTTTCTTT
TRBV7-9	12	-	TRBJ2-7	-	CASSSMGYEQYF	TGTGCCAGCAGTTCTATGGGTTACGAGCAGTACTTC
TRBV5-4	15	once	TRBJ2-7	-	CASSRVKGLVYEQYF	TGTGCCAGCAGCCGGGTGAAGGGTTTAGTCTACGAGCAGTACTTC
TRBV11-2	12	-	TRBJ1-1	-	CASSSPGPEAFF	TGTGCCAGCAGTTCTCCGGGACCTGAAGCTTTCTTT
TRBV9	15	-	TRBJ1-1	TRBD1	CASSAGGGAGTEAFF	TGTGCCAGCAGCGCCGGAGGGGGCGCGGGCACTGAAGCTTTCTTT
TRBV7-9	16	-	TRBJ1-1	TRBD1	CASSRDRGRPNTEAFF	TGTGCCAGCAGTCGGGACAGGGGGCGTCCGAACACTGAAGCTTTCTTT
TRBV21-1	17	-	TRBJ1-1	-	CASSKVRAGEENTEAFF	TGTGCCAGCAGCAAAGTAAGGGCAGGGGAGGAGAACACTGAAGCTTTCTTT
TRBV29-1	14	-	TRBJ2-7	-	CSVAGDLMSYEQYF	TGCAGCGTCGCCGGGGATCTAATGTCCTACGAGCAGTACTTC